This entry features one T cell receptor beta chain sequence. This entry is derived from a study of shared clonotypes between healthy human individuals. The germline V gene has CDR1 SGHTA and CDR2 FQGNSA. V lost 4 bases and J 0 bases, leaving 12 bases between the germline ends. The CDR3 loop spans 16 amino acids. Clones were read by immunoSEQ multiplex PCR, and TCRdb kept only the in-frame ones, dropping some. The data hold over a million clones, with approximately 97% observed a single time. The sequenced sample consisted of naive CD4+ T cells sorted from blood. Subset indicated: CD45RA+ positively selected. The gene calls are TRBV7-2 and TRBJ2-2; no clear D. The TCR originated in a young man in good health. The CDR3 reads CASSSRLISNTGELFF. The DNA of the CDR3 is TGTGCCAGCAGCTCCCGACTCATTTCGAACACCGGGGAGCTGTTTTTT.